The 3 T cell receptor beta chains in this list originate from one sample, sequenced in a study of blood T cell repertoires in COVID-19. Clones were sequenced by immunoSEQ multiplex PCR, and TCRdb holds only the in-frame ones, with some missing. The table includes about 230,000 clones, 70% to 90% detected once. Material for sequencing was peripheral blood. Receptors were obtained from a man aged 35-49 years with acute or convalescent COVID-19.

This clone was seen more than once but under ten times. The chain joins TRBV6-5 to TRBJ1-6; TRBD1 matches at 7 bases. In germline, CDR1 is MNHEY, CDR2 SVGAGI. V shed 7 bases, J shed 7 bases, and the junction held 4 bases outside the gene matches. The CDR3 length is 13 residues. The CDR3 region is CASTGTENSPLHF. CDR3 bases: TGTGCCAGCACCGGGACAGAGAATTCACCCCTCCACTTT.

This chain uses TRBV4-1 with TRBJ1-6; D is perhaps TRBD1 (6 bases). CDR1 MGHRA and CDR2 YSYEKL come from the germline V gene. V was pared by 0 bases and J by 8 bases, with 11 bases between. The CDR3 runs 15 residues. CDR3 in DNA: TGCGCCAGCAGCCAAGATCCGGGGGGGCATTCACCCCTCCACTTT. Translation gives CASSQDPGGHSPLHF.

This clone was detected only a few times. The chain couples TRBV6-4 to TRBJ1-3; TRBD1 agrees at 7 bases. The J segment lost 0 bases and the V segment lost 6 bases, leaving 8 bases of the junction unmatched. Germline CDR1 reads MRHNA; CDR2 reads SNTAGT. This CDR3 is 16 amino acids long. Here the CDR3 reads CASRMGQLISGNTIYF. In nucleotides, the CDR3 is TGTGCCAGCAGAATGGGACAGCTCATCTCTGGAAACACCATATATTTT.